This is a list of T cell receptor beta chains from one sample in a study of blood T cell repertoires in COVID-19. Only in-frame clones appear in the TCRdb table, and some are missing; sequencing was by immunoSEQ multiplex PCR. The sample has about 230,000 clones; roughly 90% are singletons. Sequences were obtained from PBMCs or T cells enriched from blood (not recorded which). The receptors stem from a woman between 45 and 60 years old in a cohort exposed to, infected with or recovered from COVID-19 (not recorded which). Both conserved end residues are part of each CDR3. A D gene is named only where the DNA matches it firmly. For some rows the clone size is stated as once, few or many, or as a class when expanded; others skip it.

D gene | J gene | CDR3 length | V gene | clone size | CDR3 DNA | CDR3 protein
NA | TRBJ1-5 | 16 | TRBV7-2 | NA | TGTGCCAGCAGCTTAGAAGGAGGGCCCTCCCAATCGCCCCAGCATTTT | CASSLEGGPSQSPQHF
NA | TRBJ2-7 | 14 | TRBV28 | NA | TGTGCCAGCAGTTTGAAGGGGTACCCCTACGAGCAGTACTTC | CASSLKGYPYEQYF
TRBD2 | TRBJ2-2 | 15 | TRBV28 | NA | TGTGCCAGCAGCTCCCCCGGGGGGGCCGCCGGGGAGCTGTTTTTT | CASSSPGGAAGELFF
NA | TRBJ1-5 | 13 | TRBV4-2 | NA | TGTGCCAGCAGCCAAGCGGAGAATCAGCCCCAGCATTTT | CASSQAENQPQHF
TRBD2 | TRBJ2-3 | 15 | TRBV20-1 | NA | TGCAGTGCTAGTTTAGCGGGGGGGCTCGCAGATACGCAGTATTTT | CSASLAGGLADTQYF
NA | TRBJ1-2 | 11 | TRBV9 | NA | TGTGCCAGCAGAAGAGACTATGGCTACACCTTC | CASRRDYGYTF
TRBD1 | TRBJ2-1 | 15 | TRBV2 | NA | TGTGCCAGCAGTGATCGGGGACAGGGATCGAGTGAGCAGTTCTTC | CASSDRGQGSSEQFF
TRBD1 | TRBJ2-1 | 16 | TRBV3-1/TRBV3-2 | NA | TGTGCCAGCAGCCAAGCTGGGACAGGGGAAAACAATGAGCAGTTCTTC | CASSQAGTGENNEQFF
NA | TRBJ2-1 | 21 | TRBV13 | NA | TGTGCCAGCAGCTTCGCCGAGCCCTGGGACAAGTCCGGGACATTAAGCAATGAGCAGTTCTTC | CASSFAEPWDKSGTLSNEQFF
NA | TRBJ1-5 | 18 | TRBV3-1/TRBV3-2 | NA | TGTGCCAGCAGCCCAGAGTCGGTGTTTCTGGTCGGGGGTCAGCCCCAGCATTTT | CASSPESVFLVGGQPQHF
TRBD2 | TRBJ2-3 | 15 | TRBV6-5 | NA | TGTGCCAGCAGACAGCGGGGGGCACGCACAGATACGCAGTATTTT | CASRQRGARTDTQYF
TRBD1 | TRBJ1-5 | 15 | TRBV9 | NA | TGTGCCAGCAGCTATACAGGGGGTGGAGATCAGCCCCAGCATTTT | CASSYTGGGDQPQHF
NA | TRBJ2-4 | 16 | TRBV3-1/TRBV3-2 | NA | TGTGCCAGCAGCCAAGATTTGGCAATAGCCAAAAACATTCAGTACTTC | CASSQDLAIAKNIQYF
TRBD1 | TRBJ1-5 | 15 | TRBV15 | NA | TGTGCCACCAGCAGAGACAGGGGGCCCAATCAGCCCCAGCATTTT | CATSRDRGPNQPQHF
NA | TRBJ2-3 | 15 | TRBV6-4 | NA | TGTGCCAGCAGTGACTCGGCGGGTAGCACAGATACGCAGTATTTT | CASSDSAGSTDTQYF
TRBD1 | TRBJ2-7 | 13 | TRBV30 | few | TGTGCCTGGAGTGTCGGGACAGGGGAAGAGCAGTACTTC | CAWSVGTGEEQYF
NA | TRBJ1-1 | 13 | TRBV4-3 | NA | TGCGCCAGCAGCCGGACACGGAACACTGAAGCTTTCTTT | CASSRTRNTEAFF
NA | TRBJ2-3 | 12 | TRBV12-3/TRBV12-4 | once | TGTGCCAGCAGCTATCGCACAGATACGCAGTATTTT | CASSYRTDTQYF
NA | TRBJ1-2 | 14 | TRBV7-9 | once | TGTGCCAGCAGCCAAGGGGTAGCTAACTATGGCTACACCTTC | CASSQGVANYGYTF
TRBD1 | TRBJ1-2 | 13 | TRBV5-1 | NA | TGCGCCAGCAGCCCGGACAGGGTTTATGGCTACACCTTC | CASSPDRVYGYTF
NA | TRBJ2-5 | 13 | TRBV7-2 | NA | TGTGCCAGCAGCTTAGCCCAGCGGGAGACCCAGTACTTC | CASSLAQRETQYF
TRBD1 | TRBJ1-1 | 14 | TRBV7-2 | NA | TGTGCCAGCTACCGGGACAGGGTGAACACTGAAGCTTTCTTT | CASYRDRVNTEAFF
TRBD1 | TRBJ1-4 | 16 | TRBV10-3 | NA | TGTGCCATCAGTGAGTCCGTTCGGGCAGGGGGCGAAAAACTGTTTTTT | CAISESVRAGGEKLFF
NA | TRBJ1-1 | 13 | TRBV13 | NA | TGTGCCAGCAGCTTAGTACAGAACACTGAAGCTTTCTTT | CASSLVQNTEAFF